This TCR beta chain stems from a study of blood T cells in healthy people across ages. The study, taken as a whole, reports: Unsorted PBMC input precluded a conclusive naive versus antigen-experienced comparison.

PBMCs, at least 7 million per sample, were isolated. Concerning this clonotype: The antigen remains unidentified.

This CDR3 comprises 13 residues. CDR1 and CDR2 (germline): SGHDT, YYEEEE. The germline V and J ends were trimmed by 0 bases and 6 bases, with 8 bases remaining between them. PCR was performed a second time for roughly 7 to 11 cycles using a sample-barcoded 5' primer and a J-beta primer mix. The template-switch adaptor, which had 12 random nucleotides, put a tag on each cDNA molecule. TCRdb re-called the 5' RACE reads with MiXCR, one entry per CDR3 protein. The table records about 1,400,000 distinct CDR3 sequences, approximately 60% of them present only once. This sequence was found in a man aged 18 to 30 in good health. The genes are TRBV5-6 and TRBJ2-3; no firm D call. Sequencing was performed on blood. The CDR3, as DNA: TGTGCCAGCAGCTTGGAACTTGTGGATACGCAGTATTTT. Protein sequence: CASSLELVDTQYF.